What follows are 30 T cell receptor beta chains derived from one specimen sequenced in a study of cytomegalovirus exposure and HLA in healthy donors. A multiplex PCR was run with 60 Vbeta primers and 13 Jbeta primers. TCRdb's copy holds only in-frame clones and misses some; the assay was immunoSEQ multiplex PCR. The table records approximately 210,000 clones, 80% to 85% of them present only once. Sequenced sample: PBMCs. The receptors originated from a woman aged 40-49 years in good health and CMV-seronegative.

In the case of this clone: Different DNA sequences within this sample yield the same CDR3. The gene calls are TRBV9 and TRBJ2-3; possibly TRBD1 for D (5 bases). Trimming cost V 0 bases and J 6 bases, with 11 bases left between them. The germline CDR1 and CDR2 sequences are SGDLS and YYNGEE. This CDR3 is built from 14 residues. The DNA for the CDR3 is TGTGCCAGCAGCGTAGGGGGCCTGGCTGATACGCAGTATTTT. Translation gives CASSVGGLADTQYF.

The CDR3: CAISGGQPLDEQFF. CDR3 DNA sequence: TGTGCCATCAGTGGGGGACAACCTCTCGATGAGCAGTTCTTC. This chain links TRBV10-3 with TRBJ2-1, with a possible D match to TRBD1 (6 bases). Germline V gene lookup returns CDR1 ENHRY and CDR2 SYGVKD. The CDR3 extends over 14 amino acids. V lost 4 bases and J lost 8, with 15 bases in between.

This chain connects TRBV2 to TRBJ2-5; D may be TRBD1 (6 bases). Germline V gene lookup returns CDR1 SNHLY and CDR2 FYNNEI. V was cut by 6 bases and J by 2 bases, with 19 bases left in between. The CDR3 sequence is 16 residues long. In nucleotides, the CDR3 is TGTGCCAGCAGCATAAGGAGAACTGGACAGCAAGAGACCCAGTACTTC. Its protein product is CASSIRRTGQQETQYF.

In the case of this clone: The junction departs from the called germline gene at one end, perhaps through a read error. V gene TRBV7-9 combines with J gene TRBJ2-5; 7 bases line up with TRBD2. The CDR3 length is 15 residues. Germline CDR1 reads SEHNR; CDR2 reads FQNEAQ (reference sequence). The CDR3: CTSSRGGDGQETQYF. In DNA, the CDR3 is TGTACCAGCAGCCGTGGGGGGGATGGGCAAGAGACCCAGTACTTC.

As to this clone: This sample also contains other DNA sequences that code for the same CDR3. The chain uses TRBV18 and TRBJ1-1; 7 nucleotides line up with TRBD1. This CDR3 is built from 15 residues. Germline lookup yields CDR1 KGHSH and CDR2 LQKENI. Trimming at V came to 3 bases and at J to 1 base, leaving 5 bases not matched to a gene. Written as DNA, the CDR3 is TGTGCCAGCTCACCCCTGGGACAGACGAACACTGAAGCTTTCTTT. Encoded protein: CASSPLGQTNTEAFF.

This clone was seen a few times. V is TRBV27 and J is TRBJ2-3; D is unclear. The CDR3 has 12 residues. V shed 6 bases and J shed 4 bases, with 8 bases lying between them. Germline assignment: CDR1 MNHEY and CDR2 SMNVEV (reference sequence). CDR3 in DNA: TGTGCCAGCAGAGCACCCCCAGATACGCAGTATTTT. Residues: CASRAPPDTQYF.

The rearrangement links TRBV15 to TRBJ2-1; TRBD1 is a possible D gene (5 bases). Germline CDR1 is LNHNV and CDR2 is YYDKDF (reference sequence). The germline V and J ends were trimmed by 5 bases and 10 bases, with 15 bases remaining between them. The CDR3 sequence is 13 residues long. CDR3 in amino acids: CATSGTTQGEQFF. The DNA for the CDR3 is TGTGCCACCAGCGGTACGACTCAGGGCGAGCAGTTCTTC. Full variable domain (remainder filled in from reference TRBV15 and TRBJ2-1): DAMVIQNPRYQVTQFGKPVTLSCSQTLNHNVMYWYQQKSSQAPKLLFHYYDKDFNNEADTPDNFQSRRPNTSFCFLDIRSPGLGDTAMYLCATSGTTQGEQFFGPGTRLTVL.

This clone was picked up one time. The chain's CDR3 is CASSWGVTGGTNTQYF. The CDR3 nucleotides are TGTGCCAGCAGCTGGGGGGTCACAGGCGGTACCAATACGCAGTATTTT. V usage is TRBV5-6 and J usage is TRBJ2-3, with a weak D call TRBD2 (6 bases). The CDR3 runs to 16 residues. V was shortened by 3 bases and J by 7 bases, with 21 bases between the two germline ends. The germline gives CDR1 SGHDT, CDR2 YYEEEE.

This clone was observed a few times. The chain joins TRBV6-5 to TRBJ1-1; D is ambiguous. The length of the CDR3 is 11 residues. Trimming left V 2 bases short and J 10 bases short, with 8 bases between. Germline assignment: CDR1 MNHEY and CDR2 SVGAGI. For the CDR3, the DNA is TGTGCCAGCAGTTACAATTCTCGAGCTTTCTTT. Protein: CASSYNSRAFF.

This clone has only a few counts. The J gene is TRBJ1-1, the V gene TRBV19; D might be TRBD1 (5 bases). This CDR3 is 14 amino acids long. The germline V gene has CDR1 LNHDA and CDR2 SQIVND (reference sequence). The ends were cut back, 3 bases at V and 3 bases at J, with 11 bases in the middle. Here the CDR3 reads CASSIPGVDTEAFF. CDR3 sequence (DNA): TGTGCCAGTAGTATCCCGGGGGTGGACACTGAAGCTTTCTTT.

This chain joins TRBV7-2 and TRBJ2-7; D unclear. CDR1 and CDR2 from the germline V gene are SGHTA and FQGNSA. V lost 1 base, J lost 3 bases, and 7 bases lay in between. The CDR3 covers 13 residues. CDR3 amino acids: CASSLGPDYEQYF. In nucleotides, the CDR3 is TGTGCCAGCAGCTTAGGTCCAGACTACGAGCAGTACTTC. The whole variable domain, filled in from reference TRBV7-2 and TRBJ2-7, reads GAGVSQSPSNKVTEKGKDVELRCDPISGHTALYWYRQSLGQGLEFLIYFQGNSAPDKSGLPSDRFSAERTGGSVSTLTIQRTQQEDSAVYLCASSLGPDYEQYFGPGTRLTVT.

The CDR3 region is CASSYQTGAGNEQFF. The CDR3 DNA sequence: TGTGCCAGCAGTTACCAGACAGGGGCTGGCAATGAGCAGTTCTTC. The rearrangement uses TRBV6-6 and TRBJ2-1; 8 nucleotides line up with TRBD1. The CDR3 contains 15 residues. J lost 6 bases, V lost 2 bases, and 6 bases had no gene match. Germline CDR1 MNHNY, CDR2 SVGAGI (reference sequence).

The rearrangement links TRBV7-9 to TRBJ1-1; 9 bases are a match to TRBD1. Germline CDR1 is SEHNR and CDR2 is FQNEAQ (reference sequence). The CDR3 extends over 14 amino acids. The junction had 5 bases not matched to a gene; V was cut back by 6 bases and J by 3 bases. The CDR3: CASSPTGGYTEAFF. CDR3 nucleotides: TGTGCCAGCAGTCCGACAGGGGGTTACACTGAAGCTTTCTTT.

The chain is built from TRBV19 and TRBJ2-3; TRBD2 matches at 9 bases. The CDR3 is 14 residues long. The junction had 6 bases not matched to a gene; V was cut back by 6 bases and J by 5 bases. CDR1 is LNHDA and CDR2 is SQIVND in the germline V gene (reference sequence). This CDR3 is CASSAVAGEDTQYF. The CDR3 nucleotides are TGTGCCAGTAGCGCAGTAGCGGGAGAAGATACGCAGTATTTT.

This clone was counted once. The J gene is TRBJ1-1, the V gene TRBV7-2, with D perhaps TRBD1 (5 bases). V lost 2 bases to trimming and J lost 7 bases, with 8 bases between them. CDR3 length equals 12 residues. Per germline, CDR1 SGHTA and CDR2 FQGNSA. CDR3 sequence (DNA): TGTGCCAGCAGCTTACGGGGGATTGAAGCTTTCTTT. It codes for CASSLRGIEAFF.

This clone appeared a few times. The rearrangement links TRBV4-1 to TRBJ2-7; TRBD1 might be the D (6 bases). Trimming stripped 3 bases from V and 2 bases from J, with 14 bases between. Germline V gene data show CDR1 as MGHRA and CDR2 as YSYEKL. The CDR3 spans 15 residues. CDR3 sequence: CASSQNQGSAYEQYF. The CDR3, as DNA: TGCGCCAGCAGCCAGAACCAGGGGTCCGCCTACGAGCAGTACTTC.

This clone was seen only a few times. The V and J genes are TRBV27 and TRBJ2-7, with a possible D match to TRBD2 (5 bases). Germline CDR1 reads MNHEY; CDR2 reads SMNVEV (reference sequence). The CDR3 totals 14 residues. V was shortened by 4 bases and J by 3 bases, with 13 bases between the two germline ends. CDR3 sequence: CASSSASTYYEQYV. For the CDR3, the DNA is TGTGCCAGCAGTTCGGCTAGCACTTACTACGAGCAGTACGTC.

V gene TRBV2 combines with J gene TRBJ1-2; tentative D call: TRBD1 (6 bases). This CDR3 has 13 residues. Germline V gene lookup returns CDR1 SNHLY and CDR2 FYNNEI. V was trimmed by 3 bases and J by 2 bases, leaving 7 bases between them. The CDR3 is CASSEQGNYGYTF. Written as DNA, the CDR3 is TGTGCCAGCAGTGAGCAGGGGAACTATGGCTACACCTTC. Full variable domain (rest looked up from reference TRBV2 and TRBJ1-2): EPEVTQTPSHQVTQMGQEVILRCVPISNHLYFYWYRQILGQKVEFLVSFYNNEISEKSEIFDDQFSVERPDGSNFTLKIRSTKLEDSAMYFCASSEQGNYGYTFGSGTRLTVV.

This sequence joins TRBV27 and TRBJ1-1; 8 bases are shared with TRBD1. The germline V gene encodes CDR1 MNHEY and CDR2 SMNVEV (reference sequence). V shed 0 bases, J shed 4 bases, and the junction held 1 base outside the gene matches. CDR3 length equals 14 residues. CDR3 loop: CASSLSTGGTEAFF. DNA for the CDR3: TGTGCCAGCAGTTTATCCACAGGGGGCACTGAAGCTTTCTTT.

Details on this clone: One end of the junction is discordant with germline, which a read error may explain. The chain recombines TRBV18 with TRBJ2-2; D may be TRBD2 (5 bases). Germline loops: CDR1 KGHSH, CDR2 LQKENI. This CDR3 is 13 amino acids long. This CDR3 is CASSPTATGELFF. The CDR3 region has the DNA TGTGCCAGCTCCCCCACCGCGACCGGGGAACTGTTTTTT.

The chain carries TRBV5-1 and TRBJ1-4; D is unresolved. This CDR3 comprises 15 residues. The germline V and J ends were trimmed by 5 bases and 3 bases, with 14 bases remaining between them. CDR1 and CDR2 (germline): SGHRS, YFSETQ. CDR3 residues: CASRDTSLANEKLFF. As DNA, the CDR3 is TGCGCCAGCAGGGATACCTCGCTAGCTAATGAAAAACTGTTTTTT.

V usage is TRBV6-5 and J usage is TRBJ1-1; TRBD1 matches 9 bases. This CDR3 has 15 amino acids. Germline CDR1 is MNHEY and CDR2 is SVGAGI. Losses at the gene ends were 8 bases for V and 4 bases for J; bases not matched to a gene: 11. The CDR3 bases are TGTGCCAGCTGTTCGCGACAGGGGGTGTTCACTGAAGCTTTCTTT. This translates into CASCSRQGVFTEAFF.

The rearrangement links TRBV5-4 to TRBJ1-4; TRBD1 matches at 9 bases. The ends lost 4 bases at V and 7 bases at J; junction bases unmatched: 11. This CDR3 is built from 16 residues. Germline assignment: CDR1 SGHNT and CDR2 YYREEE (reference sequence). In DNA, the CDR3 is TGTGCCAGCAGCCTAACTCCGGGACAGGGAGGTGAAAAACTGTTTTTT. Its protein product is CASSLTPGQGGEKLFF.

The rearrangement joins TRBV6-1 to TRBJ1-1; no clear D gene. The V and J ends lost 6 bases and 0 bases respectively, with 11 bases between them. The CDR3 length is 14 residues. Germline loops: CDR1 MNHNS, CDR2 SASEGT. CDR3 DNA sequence: TGTGCCAGCAGGATCCGGGATATGAACACTGAAGCTTTCTTT. Its translation: CASRIRDMNTEAFF.

This clone turned up a few times. The CDR3 nucleotides are TGTGCCAGCAGGGGACAGGGCGATAGCAATCAGCCCCAGCATTTT. This translates into CASRGQGDSNQPQHF. The chain uses TRBV2 and TRBJ1-5; 9 bases map to TRBD1. The CDR3 consists of 15 residues. The germline gives CDR1 SNHLY, CDR2 FYNNEI. J gave up 0 bases and V 6 bases, and 3 bases lay outside the gene matches.

The rearrangement joins TRBV19 to TRBJ2-2; D is undetermined. This CDR3 contains 14 residues. Germline-derived CDR1 and CDR2 are LNHDA and SQIVND (reference sequence). The V gene lost 5 bases and the J gene lost 4 bases, with 11 bases spanning the gap. The CDR3 DNA reads as TGTGCCAGTAGTGGGCAAACGAGCACCGGGGAGCTGTTTTTT. This codes for CASSGQTSTGELFF.

The chain recombines TRBV4-2 with TRBJ2-1; 11 bases fit TRBD2. Losses at the gene ends were 1 base for V and 6 bases for J; bases not matched to a gene: 5. The CDR3 extends over 16 amino acids. The germline gives CDR1 LGHNA, CDR2 YNFKEQ. The DNA of the CDR3 is TGTGCCAGCAGCCAAGGGAGGACTAGCGGGTTCAATGAGCAGTTCTTC. The encoded protein is CASSQGRTSGFNEQFF.

The rearrangement links TRBV19 to TRBJ2-3, with 10 bases lining up with TRBD2. This CDR3 has 17 residues. The germline V gene has CDR1 LNHDA and CDR2 SQIVND (reference sequence). Trimming cost V 6 bases and J 3 bases; bases outside gene matches: 12. CDR3 sequence: CASRTLIAGGGTDTQYF. The CDR3 DNA sequence: TGTGCCAGTAGGACATTGATAGCGGGAGGTGGAACAGATACGCAGTATTTT. Variable domain in full (rest from reference TRBV19 and TRBJ2-3): DGGITQSPKYLFRKEGQNVTLSCEQNLNHDAMYWYRQDPGQGLRLIYYSQIVNDFQKGDIAEGYSVSREKKESFPLTVTSAQKNPTAFYLCASRTLIAGGGTDTQYFGPGTRLTVL.

This clone was detected only a few times. The V and J genes are TRBV25-1 and TRBJ2-7; the match to TRBD1 covers 9 bases. The V segment lost 2 bases and the J segment 6 bases; nucleotides outside the gene matches: 2. This CDR3 comprises 13 residues. The germline V gene has CDR1 MGHDK and CDR2 SYGVNS. CDR3 residues: CASSEGDRVEQYF. CDR3 coding DNA: TGTGCCAGCAGTGAAGGGGACAGGGTCGAGCAGTACTTC.

This chain links TRBV19 with TRBJ1-5; TRBD1 is a possible D gene (6 bases). The CDR3 extends over 16 amino acids. Germline CDR1 and CDR2: LNHDA and SQIVND (reference sequence). The V gene lost 1 base and the J gene lost 6 bases, with 16 bases spanning the gap. The CDR3 is CASSIGLGDTTQPQHF. The DNA of the CDR3 is TGTGCCAGTAGTATAGGGCTTGGGGACACGACTCAGCCCCAGCATTTT.